This T cell receptor beta chain was documented in a study of blood T cell repertoires in COVID-19 (dated by TCRdb to 2018 to 2020). General notes on the study: Samples covering the acute and convalescent phases of COVID-19 were provided by collaborators in the United States, Italy and Spain. Samples came from the ongoing ImmuneRACE study (first 160 participants) plus 1,254 subjects from 6 global collaborators. A freely available public database, intended as a resource for researchers studying the immune response to SARS-CoV-2, is where the repertoires were released. Where available, HLA class I and class II types were taken from metadata supplied by the sample provider and were not determined by assay-based typing. Nearly every sample came with metadata listing a de-identified subject ID, COVID-19 status, age in years and sex. The material from the prospective study consisted of cDNA or gDNA derived from T cells, B-cell-depleted T cells, or PBMCs. Deeply sampled blood TCRbeta repertoires from subjects exposed to, actively infected with, or recovered from COVID-19 were included in the dataset. The paper's findings and limits, for the study overall: The quantity of clinical and demographic metadata differed by source and by participant and was supplied without curation.

In the case of this clone: Its antigen target is currently unknown. One base away there is no much larger clone; base qualities are not given.

CDR1 is given as SGHRS and CDR2 as YFSETQ, both from the germline V gene. The CDR3 contains 17 residues, cysteine and phenylalanine counted. The kept DNA is CDR3 alone, 51 bases in frame from the first base. After removal of 0 bases from V and 4 bases from J, the junction retains 12 bases not matched to a gene. The immunoSEQ Assay, a bias-controlled multiplex PCR, was used to amplify TCRbeta CDR3 regions from genomic DNA. The authors' pipeline ran thus. Nucleated cell counts per sample were estimated from amplification of reference gene primers within the assay. To quantify the absolute abundance of each unique TCRbeta CDR3 rearrangement, sequence reads were collapsed and filtered. For each sample, productive Simpson clonality was calculated by taking the square root of Simpson's diversity index across productive rearrangements. TCRdb limited this immuneACCESS table to in-frame rearrangements with V and J called. A share of clones is missing; checked studies link under half to unresolved V genes, and the rest is unexplained. V, J and clone size derive from that table, while D and trimming were established from the DNA sequence. For this sample there are hundreds of thousands of clones; approximately 86% appear just once. Roughly 13% of the sample comes from the top ten.

One collaborating source in Seattle enrolled patients during active infection and followed them longitudinally through the course of disease. Collaborating institutions collected whole blood in K2EDTA tubes following their own protocols. For TCRbeta analysis, collaborator samples were shipped as frozen whole blood, as isolated PBMCs, or as DNA extracted from either sample type. Recombination connected TRBV5-1 to TRBJ1-1, with TRBD1 matching 7 junction bases. This TCR derives from a woman between 65 and 79 years old with COVID-19, enrolled during active disease. Input material: peripheral blood. The CDR3 corresponds to CASSLGTLTGAFTEAFF. The DNA reads TGCGCCAGCAGCTTGGGGACACTTACAGGGGCTTTCACTGAAGCTTTCTTT.